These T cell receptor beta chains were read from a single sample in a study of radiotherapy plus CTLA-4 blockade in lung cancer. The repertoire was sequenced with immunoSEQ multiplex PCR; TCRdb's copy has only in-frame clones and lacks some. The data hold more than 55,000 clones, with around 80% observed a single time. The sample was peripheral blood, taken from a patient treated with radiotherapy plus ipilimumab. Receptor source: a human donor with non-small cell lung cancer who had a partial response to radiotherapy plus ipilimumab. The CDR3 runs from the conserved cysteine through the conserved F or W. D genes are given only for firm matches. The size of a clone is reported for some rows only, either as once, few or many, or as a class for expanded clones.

cdr3_aa: CAWAVQSSYEQYF
cdr3_nt: TGTGCCTGGGCAGTACAGAGCTCCTACGAGCAGTACTTC
v_call: TRBV30
d_call: -
clone_size: -
j_call: TRBJ2-7

cdr3_aa: CASSAGWETQYF
cdr3_nt: TGTGCCAGTAGTGCGGGGTGGGAGACCCAGTACTTC
v_call: TRBV19
d_call: -
clone_size: -
j_call: TRBJ2-5

cdr3_aa: CASSILAGEVGELFF
cdr3_nt: TGTGCCAGTAGTATTCTAGCGGGGGAGGTCGGGGAGCTGTTTTTT
v_call: TRBV19
d_call: TRBD2
clone_size: -
j_call: TRBJ2-2

cdr3_aa: CSATDRGEQYF
cdr3_nt: TGCAGTGCTACCGACAGGGGCGAGCAGTACTTC
v_call: TRBV20-1
d_call: TRBD1
clone_size: -
j_call: TRBJ2-7

cdr3_aa: CASRSRGKTEAFF
cdr3_nt: TGTGCCAGCCGTAGCAGGGGGAAAACTGAAGCTTTCTTT
v_call: TRBV6-5
d_call: TRBD1
clone_size: few
j_call: TRBJ1-1

cdr3_aa: CASNQGWDEQFF
cdr3_nt: TGTGCCAGCAATCAGGGGTGGGATGAGCAGTTCTTC
v_call: TRBV6-1
d_call: -
clone_size: -
j_call: TRBJ2-1

cdr3_aa: CASSSQGATGELFF
cdr3_nt: TGCGCCAGCAGCTCCCAGGGGGCTACCGGGGAGCTGTTTTTT
v_call: TRBV5-1
d_call: TRBD1
clone_size: -
j_call: TRBJ2-2

cdr3_aa: CASSEQGAFADTQYF
cdr3_nt: TGTGCCAGCAGTGAACAGGGGGCGTTCGCAGATACGCAGTATTTT
v_call: TRBV25-1
d_call: TRBD1
clone_size: -
j_call: TRBJ2-3

cdr3_aa: CASSRGVLGEQYF
cdr3_nt: TGTGCCAGCAGCCGGGGGGTTTTGGGCGAGCAGTACTTC
v_call: TRBV5-6
d_call: TRBD2
clone_size: -
j_call: TRBJ2-7

cdr3_aa: CASSFRGDGEQYF
cdr3_nt: TGTGCCAGCAGTTTCCGGGGGGATGGAGAGCAGTACTTC
v_call: TRBV27
d_call: TRBD2
clone_size: few
j_call: TRBJ2-7

cdr3_aa: CASSLAGSHQETQYF
cdr3_nt: TGCGCCAGCAGCTTGGCGGGGTCCCACCAAGAGACCCAGTACTTC
v_call: TRBV5-1
d_call: -
clone_size: once
j_call: TRBJ2-5

cdr3_aa: CASSLTGWGYTF
cdr3_nt: TGTGCCAGCAGCTTGACAGGCTGGGGCTACACCTTC
v_call: TRBV5-4
d_call: -
clone_size: -
j_call: TRBJ1-2

cdr3_aa: CASSFSMQGLKLFF
cdr3_nt: TGTGCCAGCAGTTTTTCTATGCAGGGTTTAAAACTGTTTTTT
v_call: TRBV28
d_call: -
clone_size: -
j_call: TRBJ1-4

cdr3_aa: CASSQIGRGSGGDTDTQYF
cdr3_nt: TGCGCCAGCAGCCAAATTGGCCGGGGAAGCGGGGGGGACACAGATACGCAGTATTTT
v_call: TRBV4-3
d_call: TRBD2
clone_size: -
j_call: TRBJ2-3

cdr3_aa: CASSKIMGPNTGELFF
cdr3_nt: TGTGCCAGCAGCAAAATAATGGGGCCCAACACCGGGGAGCTGTTTTTT
v_call: TRBV5-8
d_call: -
clone_size: -
j_call: TRBJ2-2

cdr3_aa: CASTPGQISPYEQYF
cdr3_nt: TGTGCCAGCACCCCGGGACAGATTTCTCCCTACGAGCAGTACTTC
v_call: TRBV28
d_call: TRBD1
clone_size: -
j_call: TRBJ2-7

cdr3_aa: CASSPYTGSDTEAFF
cdr3_nt: TGTGCCAGCTCACCATATACGGGTTCGGACACTGAAGCTTTCTTT
v_call: TRBV18
d_call: -
clone_size: -
j_call: TRBJ1-1

cdr3_aa: CASSLGRWENYGYTF
cdr3_nt: TGTGCCAGCAGCTTAGGGAGGTGGGAAAACTATGGCTACACCTTC
v_call: TRBV7-9
d_call: -
clone_size: -
j_call: TRBJ1-2

cdr3_aa: CASSEPGQAIVGELFF
cdr3_nt: TGTGCCAGCAGTGAACCGGGACAGGCAATTGTGGGGGAGCTGTTTTTT
v_call: TRBV6-1
d_call: TRBD1
clone_size: once
j_call: TRBJ2-2